The clone carrying this T cell receptor (beta chain) has only a few counts. As yet, its antigen is unknown. TCR beta CDR3 regions were amplified from RNA. The study used the HTBI primer set for a first-round RT-PCR of the TCR CDR3. TCRdb reanalysed the multiplex PCR reads using MiXCR and keeps one entry per CDR3 protein. The table includes roughly 420,000 distinct CDR3 sequences, approximately 14% detected once. The data were obtained in a study of T cells in Graves' hyperthyroidism and ophthalmopathy. At the level of the study: At the time of initial diagnosis and before any treatment, peripheral blood was collected. Notes on the study in general: Stable hyperthyroidism and ophthalmopathy were separated using 13 V-J signatures. Ophthalmopathy onset followed model prediction by a median about six months. Blood held most thyroid clonotypes expanded above 0.001 frequency.

Germline CDR1 reads LNHDA; CDR2 reads SQIVND (reference sequence). Deletions cut 6 bases from V and 6 bases from J, with 17 bases between. This CDR3 contains 14 residues. The J gene is TRBJ1-1, the V gene TRBV19; tentatively, D is TRBD1 (5 bases). Sequenced input: blood. The TCR originated in a woman aged 18-29 years with Graves' hyperthyroidism. As DNA, the CDR3 is TGTGCCAGTAGCGACCGGGGGTATCGCGCTGAAGCTTTCTTT. As protein: CASSDRGYRAEAFF.